The 2 T cell receptor beta chains presented below share a single source sample, sequenced in a study of blood T cell repertoires in COVID-19. The table came from immunoSEQ multiplex PCR; TCRdb's copy has only in-frame clones and leaves some out. The sample shows 200,000 to 250,000 clones, under 85% of them seen only once. Source material: PBMCs or T cells enriched from blood (not recorded which). These receptors all come from a man aged 55 to 70 who had recovered from COVID-19.

The rearrangement links TRBV6-1 to TRBJ1-5; TRBD1 agrees at 7 bases. Germline CDR1 and CDR2: MNHNS and SASEGT. This CDR3 has 17 residues. The ends lost 0 bases at V and 9 bases at J; junction bases unmatched: 14. The CDR3 DNA reads as TGTGCCAGCAGTGAAGCGCAAGGGACAGCAGTACCTCGGCCCCAGCATTTT. Protein: CASSEAQGTAVPRPQHF.

This clone has only a few counts. This chain joins TRBV2 and TRBJ1-3, with D possibly being TRBD1 (6 bases). Germline V lookup: CDR1 SNHLY, CDR2 FYNNEI. Trimming removed 5 bases from V and 0 bases from J, with 11 bases in between. The CDR3 is made up of 15 amino acids. CDR3 sequence (DNA): TGTGCCAGCAGTCCTCAGGGGTTCTCTGGAAACACCATATATTTT. This gives the protein CASSPQGFSGNTIYF. Together with reference TRBV2 and TRBJ1-3, the CDR3 gives the full variable domain: EPEVTQTPSHQVTQMGQEVILRCVPISNHLYFYWYRQILGQKVEFLVSFYNNEISEKSEIFDDQFSVERPDGSNFTLKIRSTKLEDSAMYFCASSPQGFSGNTIYFGEGSWLTVV.